The T cell receptor beta chain described here comes from a study of identical twins. TCRdb re-derived calls from the 5' RACE reads in MiXCR, one entry per CDR3 protein. The top ten clones hold around 1.5% of a sample with 700,000 to 950,000 distinct CDR3 sequences, roughly an eighth of them seen once. The data also belong to a second study, concerning yellow fever vaccine responses in identical twins.

This TCR was recovered from a woman between 18 and 29 years old in good health. The material sequenced was PBMCs.

The CDR3 loop is CASSGLAVETQYF. CDR3 bases: TGCGCCAGCAGCGGGCTAGCAGTAGAGACCCAGTACTTC. This chain joins TRBV5-1 and TRBJ2-5, with D perhaps TRBD2 (5 bases). Germline V gene lookup returns CDR1 SGHRS and CDR2 YFSETQ. The CDR3 covers 13 residues. V lost 4 bases and J lost 4, with 11 bases in between.